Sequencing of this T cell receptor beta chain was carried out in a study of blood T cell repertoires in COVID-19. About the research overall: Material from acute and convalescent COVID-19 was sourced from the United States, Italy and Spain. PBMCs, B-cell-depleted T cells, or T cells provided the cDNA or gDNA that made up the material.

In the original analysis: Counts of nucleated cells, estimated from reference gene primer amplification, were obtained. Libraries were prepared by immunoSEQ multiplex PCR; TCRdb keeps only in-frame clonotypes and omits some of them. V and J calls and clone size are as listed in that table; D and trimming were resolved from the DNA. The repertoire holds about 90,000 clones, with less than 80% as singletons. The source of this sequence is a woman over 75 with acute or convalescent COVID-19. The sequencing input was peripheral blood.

In nucleotides, the CDR3 is TGTGCCAGCAGTTACGGTCGGTTCACTGAAGCTTTCTTT. Translating gives CASSYGRFTEAFF. The rearrangement joins TRBV6-2 or TRBV6-3 to TRBJ1-1; unclear D gene. V dropped 2 bases and J dropped 4 bases, with 8 bases sitting between them. Germline CDR1 reads MNHEY; CDR2 reads SVGEGT. There are 13 residues in the CDR3.